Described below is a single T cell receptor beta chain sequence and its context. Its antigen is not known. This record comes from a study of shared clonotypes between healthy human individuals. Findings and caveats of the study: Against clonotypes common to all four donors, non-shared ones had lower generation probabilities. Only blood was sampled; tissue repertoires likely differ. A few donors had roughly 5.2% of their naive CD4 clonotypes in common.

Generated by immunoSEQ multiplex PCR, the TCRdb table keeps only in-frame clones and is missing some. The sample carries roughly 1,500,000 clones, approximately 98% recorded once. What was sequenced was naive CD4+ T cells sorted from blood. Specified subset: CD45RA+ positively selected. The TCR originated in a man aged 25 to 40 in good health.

This chain's CDR3 is CSVVLAGGAKKTSSYNEQFF. In DNA form, the CDR3 reads TGCAGCGTTGTACTAGCGGGAGGCGCCAAAAAAACTAGCTCCTACAATGAGCAGTTCTTC. V gene TRBV29-1 combines with J gene TRBJ2-1; 12 bases are a match to TRBD2. The CDR3 has 20 amino acids. CDR1 is SQVTM, CDR2 ANQGSEA, per germline. Trimming removed 4 bases from V and 0 bases from J; junction bases left unmatched: 16.